This T cell receptor beta chain was obtained from a study of regulatory T cells in long-lasting Graves disease. Study results and caveats: Few sampled subjects may have lowered accuracy.

Trimming pared 6 bases from V and 3 bases from J, leaving 11 bases between. The CDR3 is 13 residues long. Germline values: CDR1 LNHDA, CDR2 SQIVND (reference sequence). Building of the TCR beta libraries involved iRepertoire HTBI primers and Arm-PCR of CDR3 regions. TCRdb re-derived calls from the multiplex PCR reads in MiXCR, one entry per CDR3 protein. The profile shows under 700,000 distinct CDR3 sequences, about 16% of them singletons. A remark on this clonotype: Its antigen is currently unknown.

Time point here: newly diagnosed GD, antithyroid drugs for less than 3 months. The TCR library used RNA extracted from PBMCs. In Xi'an, China, an endocrinology department was the source of patients. The same sample was also studied in work on T cells in Graves' hyperthyroidism and ophthalmopathy. That report notes: Among the patients, aged 18 to 65, hyperthyroidism was newly diagnosed and had lasted under 2 months.

Sample: peripheral blood mononuclear cells (PBMCs), taken at new diagnosis, from a patient treated with antithyroid drugs. The TCR was taken from a middle-aged woman with Graves disease. This sequence joins TRBV19 and TRBJ1-1; D uncertain. The CDR3 bases are TGTGCCAGTAGCGGAAGCCGATACACTGAAGCTTTCTTT. Its translation is CASSGSRYTEAFF.